This T cell receptor (beta chain) was identified during a study of blood T cell repertoires in COVID-19. Study details: The United States, Italy and Spain supplied acute and convalescent COVID-19 samples.

Profiled with immunoSEQ multiplex PCR; TCRdb holds only in-frame clones, not every one. Seen here are 85,000 to 120,000 clones, 75% to 90% observed once, and the top ten hold 4% to 5.5%. Trimming at V came to 3 bases and at J to 3 bases, leaving 5 bases not matched to a gene. Germline CDR1 KGHSH, CDR2 LQKENI. This CDR3 is 17 amino acids long. The chain links TRBV18 to TRBJ2-4; TRBD2 aligns across 13 bases. The TCR originated in a human donor in a cohort sampled during active COVID-19. Sequencing used peripheral blood. The CDR3 bases are TGTGCCAGCTCACCCCTGGGACTAGCGGGGCTCAAAAACATTCAGTACTTC. Its translation is CASSPLGLAGLKNIQYF.